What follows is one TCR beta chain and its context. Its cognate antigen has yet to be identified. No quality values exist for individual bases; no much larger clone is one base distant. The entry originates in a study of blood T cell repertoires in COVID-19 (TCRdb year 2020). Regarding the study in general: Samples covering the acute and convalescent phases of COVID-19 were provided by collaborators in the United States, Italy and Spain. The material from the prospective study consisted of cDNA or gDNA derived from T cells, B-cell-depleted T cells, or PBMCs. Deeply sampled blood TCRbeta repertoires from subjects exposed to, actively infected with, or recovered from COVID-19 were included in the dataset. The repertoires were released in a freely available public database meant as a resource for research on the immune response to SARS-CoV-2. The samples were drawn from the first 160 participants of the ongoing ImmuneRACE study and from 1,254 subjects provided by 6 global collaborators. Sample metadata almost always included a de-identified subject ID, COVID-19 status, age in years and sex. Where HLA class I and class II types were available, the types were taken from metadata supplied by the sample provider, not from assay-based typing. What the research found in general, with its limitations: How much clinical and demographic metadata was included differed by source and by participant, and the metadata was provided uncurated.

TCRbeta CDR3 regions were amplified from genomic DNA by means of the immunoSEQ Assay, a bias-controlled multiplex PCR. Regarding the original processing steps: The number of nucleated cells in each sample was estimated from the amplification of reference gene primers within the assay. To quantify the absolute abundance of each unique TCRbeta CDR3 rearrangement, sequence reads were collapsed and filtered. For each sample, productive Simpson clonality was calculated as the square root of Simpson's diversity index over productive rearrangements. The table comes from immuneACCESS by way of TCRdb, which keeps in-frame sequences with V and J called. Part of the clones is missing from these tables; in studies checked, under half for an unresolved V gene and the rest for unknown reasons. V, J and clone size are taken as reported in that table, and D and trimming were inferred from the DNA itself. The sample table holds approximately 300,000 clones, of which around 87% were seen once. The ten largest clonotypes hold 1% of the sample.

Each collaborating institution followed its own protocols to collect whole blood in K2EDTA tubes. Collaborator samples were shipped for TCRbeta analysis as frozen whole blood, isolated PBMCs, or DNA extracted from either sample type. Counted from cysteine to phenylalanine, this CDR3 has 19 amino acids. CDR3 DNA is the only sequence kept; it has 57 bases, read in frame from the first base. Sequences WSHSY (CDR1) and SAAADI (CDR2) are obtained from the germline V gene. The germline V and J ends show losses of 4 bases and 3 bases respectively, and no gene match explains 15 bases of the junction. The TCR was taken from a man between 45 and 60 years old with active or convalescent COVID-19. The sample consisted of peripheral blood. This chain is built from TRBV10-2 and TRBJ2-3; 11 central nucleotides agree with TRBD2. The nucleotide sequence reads TGCGCCAGCAGTGGTTCTACTAGCGGGAGTTCTTGGAGAACAGATACGCAGTATTTT. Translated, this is CASSGSTSGSSWRTDTQYF.